This TCR beta chain was found in a study of T cell responses to AZD1222 COVID-19 vaccine. Study-wide points: Spike-specific TCR breadth and depth were elevated following two AZD1222 doses. Only 6 or 7 individuals given AZD1222 were seropositive at baseline.

After removal of 5 bases from V and 5 bases from J, the junction contained 10 bases not matched to a gene. Germline V gene lookup returns CDR1 LGHNA and CDR2 YNFKEQ. The CDR3 has 15 residues. As regards this clone: As yet, its antigen is unknown.

TCRdb keeps only in-frame clones here, not all; method: immunoSEQ multiplex PCR. The sample records more than 30,000 clones, 91% being singletons. V and J are TRBV4-2 and TRBJ1-1; 8 bases map to TRBD1. The material sequenced was peripheral blood, taken on day 0 of AZD1222 vaccination. The sequence derives from an adult in good health. DNA of the CDR3: TGTGCCAGCAGCTTTCGGACAGGGAAAGAGACTGAAGCTTTCTTT. It is translated as CASSFRTGKETEAFF.